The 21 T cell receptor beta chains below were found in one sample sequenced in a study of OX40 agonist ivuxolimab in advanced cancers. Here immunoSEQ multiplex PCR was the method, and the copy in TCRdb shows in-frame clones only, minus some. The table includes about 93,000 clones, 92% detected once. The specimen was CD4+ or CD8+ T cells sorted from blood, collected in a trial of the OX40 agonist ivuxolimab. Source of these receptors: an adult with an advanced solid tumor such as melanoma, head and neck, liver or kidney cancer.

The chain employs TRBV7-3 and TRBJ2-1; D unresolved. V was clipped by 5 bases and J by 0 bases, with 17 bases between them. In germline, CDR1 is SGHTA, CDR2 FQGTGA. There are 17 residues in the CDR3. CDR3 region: CASSPALAKSSYNEQFF. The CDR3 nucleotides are TGTGCCAGCAGCCCGGCCCTGGCGAAGAGCTCCTACAATGAGCAGTTCTTC. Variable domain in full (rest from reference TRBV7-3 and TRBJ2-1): GAGVSQTPSNKVTEKGKYVELRCDPISGHTALYWYRQSLGQGPEFLIYFQGTGAADDSGLPNDRFFAVRPEGSVSTLKIQRTERGDSAVYLCASSPALAKSSYNEQFFGPGTRLTVL.

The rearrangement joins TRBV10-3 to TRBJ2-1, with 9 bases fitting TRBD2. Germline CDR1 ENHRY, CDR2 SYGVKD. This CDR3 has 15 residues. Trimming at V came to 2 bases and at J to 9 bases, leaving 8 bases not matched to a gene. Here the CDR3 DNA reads TGTGCCATCAGTGAGGGATGGACTAGCGAGATTGAGCAGTTCTTC. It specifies CAISEGWTSEIEQFF.

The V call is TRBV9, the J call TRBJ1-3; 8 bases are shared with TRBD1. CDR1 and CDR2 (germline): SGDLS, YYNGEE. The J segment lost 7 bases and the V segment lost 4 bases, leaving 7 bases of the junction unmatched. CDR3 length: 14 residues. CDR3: CASSLDRVANTIYF. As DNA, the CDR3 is TGTGCCAGCAGCCTGGACAGGGTTGCGAACACCATATATTTT.

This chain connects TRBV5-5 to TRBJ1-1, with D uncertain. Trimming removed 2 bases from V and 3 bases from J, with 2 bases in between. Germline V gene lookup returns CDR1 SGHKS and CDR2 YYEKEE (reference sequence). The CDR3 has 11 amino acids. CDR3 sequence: CASSFYTEAFF. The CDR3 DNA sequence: TGTGCCAGCAGCTTCTACACTGAAGCTTTCTTT. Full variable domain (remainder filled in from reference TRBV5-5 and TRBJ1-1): DAGVTQSPTHLIKTRGQQVTLRCSPISGHKSVSWYQQVLGQGPQFIFQYYEKEERGRGNFPDRFSARQFPNYSSELNVNALLLGDSALYLCASSFYTEAFFGQGTRLTVV.

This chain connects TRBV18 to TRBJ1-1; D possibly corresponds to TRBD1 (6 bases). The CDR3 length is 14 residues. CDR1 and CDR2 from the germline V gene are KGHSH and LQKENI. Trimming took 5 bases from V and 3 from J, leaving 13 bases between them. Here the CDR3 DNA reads TGTGCCAGCTCAGTCAGGGGCTCCGACACTGAAGCTTTCTTT. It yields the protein CASSVRGSDTEAFF.

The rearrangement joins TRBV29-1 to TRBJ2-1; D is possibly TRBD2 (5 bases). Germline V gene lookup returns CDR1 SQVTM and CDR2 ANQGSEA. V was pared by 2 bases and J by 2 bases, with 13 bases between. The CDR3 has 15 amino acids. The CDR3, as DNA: TGCAGCGTTGAATTAAGAGGGCCCACCTACAATGAGCAGTTCTTC. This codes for CSVELRGPTYNEQFF.

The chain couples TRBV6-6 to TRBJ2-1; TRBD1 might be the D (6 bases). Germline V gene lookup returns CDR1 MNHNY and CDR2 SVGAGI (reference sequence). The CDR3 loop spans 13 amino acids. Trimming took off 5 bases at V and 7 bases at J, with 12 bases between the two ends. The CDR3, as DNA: TGTGCCAGCAGTCCCCTGGACAGAAATGAGCAGTTCTTC. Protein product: CASSPLDRNEQFF.

CDR3 nucleotides: TGCGCCAGCAGCTCGAAGGAGACCCAGTACTTC. It specifies CASSSKETQYF. J is TRBJ2-5 and V is TRBV5-1; D remains unclear. V dropped 3 bases and J dropped 5 bases, with 5 bases sitting between them. The CDR3 runs to 11 residues. Germline CDR1 SGHRS, CDR2 YFSETQ.

The CDR3 is CASSDSTDTQYF. CDR3 in DNA: TGTGCCAGCAGCGACAGTACAGATACGCAGTATTTT. The rearrangement joins TRBV7-3 to TRBJ2-3; TRBD1 is a possible D gene (5 bases). The V gene lost 5 bases and the J gene lost 3 bases, with 6 bases spanning the gap. The CDR3 is made up of 12 amino acids. Germline loops: CDR1 SGHTA, CDR2 FQGTGA.

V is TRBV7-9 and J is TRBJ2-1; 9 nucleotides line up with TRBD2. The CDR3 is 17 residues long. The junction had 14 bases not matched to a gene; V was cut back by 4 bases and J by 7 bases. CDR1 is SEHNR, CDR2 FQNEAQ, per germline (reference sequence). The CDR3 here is CASSSGTSSGMRNEQFF. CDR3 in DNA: TGTGCCAGCAGCTCAGGTACATCTAGCGGGATGAGGAATGAGCAGTTCTTC. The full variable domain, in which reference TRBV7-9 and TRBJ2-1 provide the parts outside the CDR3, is DTGVSQNPRHKITKRGQNVTFRCDPISEHNRLYWYRQTLGQGPEFLTYFQNEAQLEKSRLLSDRFSAERPKGSFSTLEIQRTEQGDSAMYLCASSSGTSSGMRNEQFFGPGTRLTVL.

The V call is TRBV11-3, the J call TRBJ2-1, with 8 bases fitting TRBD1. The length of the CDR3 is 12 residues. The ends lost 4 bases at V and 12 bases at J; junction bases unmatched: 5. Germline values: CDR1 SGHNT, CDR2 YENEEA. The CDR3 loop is CASSSSGTGQFF. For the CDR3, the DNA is TGTGCCAGCAGCTCCTCCGGGACAGGGCAGTTCTTC.

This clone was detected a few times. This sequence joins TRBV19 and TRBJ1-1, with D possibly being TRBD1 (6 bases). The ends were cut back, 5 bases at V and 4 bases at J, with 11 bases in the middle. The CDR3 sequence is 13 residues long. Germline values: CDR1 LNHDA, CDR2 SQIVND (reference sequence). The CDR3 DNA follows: TGTGCCAGTAGTCTACAGGGTGTCACTGAAGCTTTCTTT. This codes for CASSLQGVTEAFF.

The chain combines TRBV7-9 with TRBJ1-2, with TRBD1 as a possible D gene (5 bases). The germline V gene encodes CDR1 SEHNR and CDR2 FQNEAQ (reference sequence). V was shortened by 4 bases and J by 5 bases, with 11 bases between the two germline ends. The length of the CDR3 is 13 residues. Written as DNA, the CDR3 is TGTGCCAGCAGCTCCCGGGACGCTTATGGCTACACCTTC. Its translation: CASSSRDAYGYTF.

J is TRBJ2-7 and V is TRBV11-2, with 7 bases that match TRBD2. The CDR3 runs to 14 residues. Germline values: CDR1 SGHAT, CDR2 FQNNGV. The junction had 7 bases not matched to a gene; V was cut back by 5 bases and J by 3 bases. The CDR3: CASSPRAGNYEQYF. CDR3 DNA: TGTGCCAGCAGCCCCCGAGCGGGGAACTACGAGCAGTACTTC.

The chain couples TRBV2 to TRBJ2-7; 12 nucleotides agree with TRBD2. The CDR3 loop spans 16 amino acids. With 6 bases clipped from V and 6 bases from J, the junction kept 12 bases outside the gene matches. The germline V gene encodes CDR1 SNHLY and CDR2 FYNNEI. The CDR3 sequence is CASSADPTSGRLEQYF. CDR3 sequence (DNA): TGTGCCAGCAGCGCTGACCCGACTAGCGGGAGACTCGAGCAGTACTTC. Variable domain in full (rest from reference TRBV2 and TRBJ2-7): EPEVTQTPSHQVTQMGQEVILRCVPISNHLYFYWYRQILGQKVEFLVSFYNNEISEKSEIFDDQFSVERPDGSNFTLKIRSTKLEDSAMYFCASSADPTSGRLEQYFGPGTRLTVT.

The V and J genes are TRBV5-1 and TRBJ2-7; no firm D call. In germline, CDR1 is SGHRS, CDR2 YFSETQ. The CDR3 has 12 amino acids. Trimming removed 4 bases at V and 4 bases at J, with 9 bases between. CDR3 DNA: TGCGCCAGCAGCCCAGACTTGTACGAGCAGTACTTC. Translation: CASSPDLYEQYF.

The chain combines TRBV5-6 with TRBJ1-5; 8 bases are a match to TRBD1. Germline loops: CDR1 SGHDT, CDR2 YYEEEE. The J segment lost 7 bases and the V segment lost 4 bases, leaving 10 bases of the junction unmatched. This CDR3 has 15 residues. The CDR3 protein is CASSPGGGQDQPQHF. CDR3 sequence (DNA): TGTGCCAGCAGCCCGGGGGGGGGACAGGACCAGCCCCAGCATTTT.

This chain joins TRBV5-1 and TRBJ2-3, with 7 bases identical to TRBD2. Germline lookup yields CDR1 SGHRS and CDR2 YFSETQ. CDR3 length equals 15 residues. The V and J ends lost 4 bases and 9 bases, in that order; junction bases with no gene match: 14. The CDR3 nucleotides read TGCGCCAGCAGCCACCAGCGGGGCGCTGGGGAAACGCAGTATTTT. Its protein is CASSHQRGAGETQYF.

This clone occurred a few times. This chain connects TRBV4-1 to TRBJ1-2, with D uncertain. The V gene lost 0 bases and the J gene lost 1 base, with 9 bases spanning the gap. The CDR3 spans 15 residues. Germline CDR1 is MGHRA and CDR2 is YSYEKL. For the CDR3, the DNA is TGCGCCAGCAGCCAAGAAAGGGTCCTTAACTATGGCTACACCTTC. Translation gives CASSQERVLNYGYTF.

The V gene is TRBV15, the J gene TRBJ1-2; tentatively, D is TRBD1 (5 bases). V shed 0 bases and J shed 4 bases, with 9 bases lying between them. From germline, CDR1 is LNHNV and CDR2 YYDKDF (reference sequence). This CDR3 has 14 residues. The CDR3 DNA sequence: TGTGCCACCAGCAGAGATCTACAGGCCTATGGCTACACCTTC. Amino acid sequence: CATSRDLQAYGYTF.

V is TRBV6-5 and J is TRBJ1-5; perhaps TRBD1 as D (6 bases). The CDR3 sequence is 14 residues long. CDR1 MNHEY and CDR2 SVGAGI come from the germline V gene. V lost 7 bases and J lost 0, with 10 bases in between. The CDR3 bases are TGTGCCAGCAAACAGGGTTATAGCAATCAGCCCCAGCATTTT. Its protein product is CASKQGYSNQPQHF.